This T cell receptor beta chain was sequenced for a study of shared clonotypes between healthy human individuals. This clone was found a few times. This CDR3 is also generated by other DNA sequences in the sample. The protocol was immunoSEQ multiplex PCR, while the TCRdb copy is restricted to in-frame clones and leaves out a portion. The sample contains roughly 1 million clones, 70% to 80% of which appear only once. The CDR3 length is 14 residues. Trimming stripped 2 bases from V and 1 base from J, with 8 bases between. Germline CDR1 reads KGHSH; CDR2 reads LQKENI. This clonotype originated in a man between 18 and 29 years old in good health. The chain combines TRBV18 with TRBJ1-1; D is unclear. The sequencing input was memory CD4+ T cells sorted from blood. Subset described: CD45RA-negative fraction. CDR3 sequence: CASSPGLENTEAFF. The CDR3 region has the DNA TGTGCCAGCTCACCAGGTCTTGAGAACACTGAAGCTTTCTTT.